The 31 T cell receptor beta chains reported below all come from one sample, sequenced in a study of graft-versus-host responses after intestinal transplantation (dated by TCRdb to the early 2020s). Libraries were prepared through the immunoSEQ multiplex PCR assay. The source is immuneACCESS, and TCRdb retained only in-frame sequences with V and J called. Part of the clones is not carried over; for the studies checked, unresolved V genes explain less than half of this, and the remainder is unexplained. Present in this sample are some 8,200 clones, 85% to 95% of which were seen just once. Jointly, the top ten make up about 1.5% of the sample. Material: PBMCs, obtained 30 to 33 days after intestinal transplant. The receptors originated from a human patient who received an intestinal transplant, so some T cells may come from the graft donor.

The chain uses TRBV29-1 and TRBJ2-3; TRBD2 matches 12 bases. The CDR3 consists of 14 residues. With 7 bases clipped from V and 3 bases from J, the junction kept 5 bases outside the gene matches. Germline assignment: CDR1 SQVTM and CDR2 ANQGSEA. CDR3 sequence (DNA): TGCAGCGAGCGGACTAGCGGGGTAACAGATACGCAGTATTTT. This encodes CSERTSGVTDTQYF.

This clone occurred once. This chain uses TRBV19 with TRBJ1-5, with 10 positions matching TRBD1. The V gene's germline CDR1 is LNHDA and CDR2 SQIVND (reference sequence). The CDR3 is made up of 15 amino acids. Trimming at V came to 5 bases and at J to 7 bases, leaving 8 bases not matched to a gene. This CDR3 is CASSQETGGRQPQHF. The CDR3 nucleotides are TGTGCCAGTAGTCAGGAGACAGGGGGCCGGCAGCCCCAGCATTTT.

This rearrangement joins TRBV7-9 to TRBJ2-5; D unclear. Germline V gene lookup returns CDR1 SEHNR and CDR2 FQNEAQ (reference sequence). The V and J ends lost 2 bases and 3 bases respectively, with 4 bases between them. The length of the CDR3 is 12 residues. The CDR3 coding sequence is TGTGCCAGCAGCTTATTGGAAGAGACCCAGTACTTC. As protein: CASSLLEETQYF.

V gene TRBV11-2 combines with J gene TRBJ2-1, with 9 bases aligning to TRBD2. This CDR3 spans 15 amino acids. Germline V CDR1 and CDR2: SGHAT, FQNNGV. The J segment lost 5 bases and the V segment lost 5 bases, leaving 7 bases of the junction unmatched. CDR3 DNA: TGTGCCAGCAGCCGGCGGGGGGGCCGTGACAATGAGCAGTTCTTC. It is translated as CASSRRGGRDNEQFF.

A remark on this clone: A junction end diverges from the germline sequence, so it may reflect a read error. The genes are TRBV10-3 and TRBJ1-1, with TRBD1 identical over 10 bases. The CDR3 has 13 residues. Per germline, CDR1 ENHRY and CDR2 SYGVKD. The CDR3 DNA sequence: TGTGCCATCAGTGAGTTTTCCCCGGGACAGGGGTCCTTT. Its protein product is CAISEFSPGQGSF.

V is TRBV7-9 and J is TRBJ2-3; no definite D call. Germline values: CDR1 SEHNR, CDR2 FQNEAQ (reference sequence). The V end was cut by 4 bases, the J end by 4 bases, with 9 bases between. The CDR3 contains 13 residues. CDR3 in DNA: TGTGCCAGCAGCTCCTCAGAAGCAGATACGCAGTATTTT. The encoded protein is CASSSSEADTQYF.

Points on this clone: The sample has other DNA sequences that encode this CDR3 too. This chain uses TRBV9 with TRBJ2-1; D gene uncertain. V lost 4 bases and J lost 0, with 5 bases in between. The CDR3 contains 13 residues. Per germline, CDR1 SGDLS and CDR2 YYNGEE. CDR3 amino acids: CASSQDSYNEQFF. The CDR3 bases are TGTGCCAGCAGCCAGGACTCCTACAATGAGCAGTTCTTC.

This chain joins TRBV5-6 and TRBJ1-6, with 8 nucleotides matching TRBD1. Per the germline V gene, CDR1 is SGHDT and CDR2 is YYEEEE. The CDR3 totals 18 residues. J was trimmed by 9 bases and V by 2 bases; bases with no gene match: 16. Here the CDR3 DNA reads TGTGCCAGCAGCTTACAATACGGACAGGGCGATCGCGGTTCACCCCTCCACTTT. Translated, it gives CASSLQYGQGDRGSPLHF.

This clone was detected only once. The rearrangement links TRBV7-9 to TRBJ2-1, with 7 bases fitting TRBD1. V lost 6 bases to trimming and J lost 0 bases; unmatched junction nucleotides: 5. The V gene's germline CDR1 is SEHNR and CDR2 FQNEAQ (reference sequence). CDR3 length: 15 residues. The CDR3 region has the DNA TGTGCCAGCAGGTCGGGACAGAGCTCCTACAATGAGCAGTTCTTC. Translation gives CASRSGQSSYNEQFF.

This chain joins TRBV5-1 and TRBJ2-7; TRBD1 is a possible D gene (7 bases). Trimming removed 0 bases from V and 2 bases from J, with 15 bases in between. Germline CDR1 and CDR2: SGHRS and YFSETQ. The CDR3 sequence is 16 residues long. DNA for the CDR3: TGCGCCAGCAGCTTGGCCGAGACAGGGAGGACCTACGAGCAGTACTTC. This encodes CASSLAETGRTYEQYF.

V usage is TRBV6-6 and J usage is TRBJ2-7, with D possibly being TRBD1 (5 bases). From germline, CDR1 is MNHNY and CDR2 SVGAGI (reference sequence). Trimming shortened V by 0 bases and J by 2 bases, and 14 bases separated the two germline ends. The CDR3 extends over 16 amino acids. The DNA of the CDR3 is TGTGCCAGCAGTTACTCGATGACAGTGGAGACCTACGAGCAGTACTTC. Amino acid sequence: CASSYSMTVETYEQYF.

This chain connects TRBV10-1 to TRBJ2-4; no reliable D call. CDR3 length equals 13 residues. V was shortened by 7 bases and J by 2 bases, with 9 bases between the two germline ends. Germline CDR1 is WNHNN and CDR2 is SYGVQD (reference sequence). The CDR3 loop reads CASKVGSKNIQYF. Written as DNA, the CDR3 is TGCGCCAGCAAAGTGGGGTCCAAAAACATTCAGTACTTC.

The chain uses TRBV6-1 and TRBJ1-2, with unresolved D. In germline, CDR1 is MNHNS, CDR2 SASEGT. The CDR3 runs 11 residues. V gave up 7 bases and J gave up 10 bases, with 13 bases separating them. CDR3 sequence: CASIGWITYTF. CDR3 nucleotides: TGTGCCAGCATAGGATGGATTACCTACACCTTC.

The chain carries TRBV6-5 and TRBJ1-2; TRBD1 agrees at 8 bases. Germline values: CDR1 MNHEY, CDR2 SVGAGI. The CDR3 consists of 13 residues. The ends lost 4 bases at V and 8 bases at J; junction bases unmatched: 6. The CDR3 nucleotides read TGTGCCAGCAGTTCTCAGGGGGCCAGAGGCTACACCTTC. Protein sequence: CASSSQGARGYTF.

This rearrangement joins TRBV11-2 to TRBJ1-3; D is unclear. Germline CDR1 reads SGHAT; CDR2 reads FQNNGV. The CDR3 runs to 15 residues. V lost 1 base and J lost 2, with 9 bases in between. DNA of the CDR3: TGTGCCAGCAGCTTAGCTCCAGGTCCTGGAAACACCATATATTTT. Translation gives CASSLAPGPGNTIYF.

The chain employs TRBV27 and TRBJ2-5, with a possible D match to TRBD1 (6 bases). This CDR3 is 14 amino acids long. The V gene lost 8 bases and the J gene lost 4 bases, with 17 bases spanning the gap. Germline V gene data show CDR1 as MNHEY and CDR2 as SMNVEV (reference sequence). CDR3 sequence reads: CASAAGVSGETQYF. CDR3 DNA: TGTGCCAGCGCCGCAGGGGTTAGTGGAGAGACCCAGTACTTC.

V and J are TRBV18 and TRBJ2-5; 7 nucleotides line up with TRBD1. V lost 0 bases and J lost 2; bases outside the gene matches: 0. Germline V gene lookup returns CDR1 KGHSH and CDR2 LQKENI. CDR3 size: 14 residues. The CDR3 reads CASSPPTGQETQYF. CDR3 coding DNA: TGTGCCAGCTCACCACCGACAGGGCAAGAGACCCAGTACTTC.

The chain employs TRBV27 and TRBJ2-2; 7 nucleotides line up with TRBD2. The junction had 9 bases not matched to a gene; V was cut back by 4 bases and J by 1 base. The germline gives CDR1 MNHEY, CDR2 SMNVEV (reference sequence). The CDR3 has 17 amino acids. The CDR3 DNA follows: TGTGCCAGCAGTTCGGTACGCGGGGGTAAGAACACCGGGGAGCTGTTTTTT. Its protein product is CASSSVRGGKNTGELFF.

The chain joins TRBV19 to TRBJ2-1, with D perhaps TRBD2 (5 bases). Germline V CDR1 and CDR2: LNHDA, SQIVND (reference sequence). The V and J ends lost 5 bases and 4 bases respectively, with 18 bases between them. This CDR3 region has 16 residues. The CDR3 DNA reads TGTGCCAGTAGTTTGAGGGCAATAGCCCGATACAATGAGCAGTTCTTC. This gives the protein CASSLRAIARYNEQFF.

V is TRBV27 and J is TRBJ2-1, with TRBD1 as a possible D gene (5 bases). This CDR3 comprises 15 residues. Between the trimmed V and J ends, which lost 3 bases and 0 bases, there was a span of 9 bases. CDR1 and CDR2 (germline): MNHEY, SMNVEV (reference sequence). CDR3 bases: TGTGCCAGCAGTTTCACAGGAAACTCCTACAATGAGCAGTTCTTC. Its translation is CASSFTGNSYNEQFF.

This chain connects TRBV27 to TRBJ2-7, with unresolved D. From germline, CDR1 is MNHEY and CDR2 SMNVEV (reference sequence). V gave up 3 bases and J gave up 2 bases, with 14 bases separating them. CDR3 size: 15 residues. CDR3 nucleotide sequence: TGTGCCAGCAGTTTCGCTGCCAGGATCACCTACGAGCAGTACTTC. This sequence encodes CASSFAARITYEQYF.

This chain links TRBV27 with TRBJ1-5; D not certain. The V end was cut by 0 bases, the J end by 1 base, with 4 bases between. This CDR3 comprises 14 residues. Germline V lookup: CDR1 MNHEY, CDR2 SMNVEV (reference sequence). CDR3 bases: TGTGCCAGCAGTTTATCTGGCAGCAATCAGCCCCAGCATTTT. This encodes CASSLSGSNQPQHF.

V gene TRBV19 combines with J gene TRBJ1-6; 7 bases align to TRBD1. Germline trimming cut 4 bases from V and 10 bases from J; bases unmatched to any gene: 4. Germline lookup yields CDR1 LNHDA and CDR2 SQIVND (reference sequence). The CDR3 has 13 residues. CDR3 bases: TGTGCCAGTAGTACCTACAGGGGATCACCCCTCCACTTT. Encoded protein: CASSTYRGSPLHF.

This chain uses TRBV25-1 with TRBJ1-1; 8 bases map to TRBD1. Germline V gene lookup returns CDR1 MGHDK and CDR2 SYGVNS. The V and J ends lost 6 bases and 5 bases, in that order; junction bases with no gene match: 8. This CDR3 contains 14 residues. The CDR3 here is CASSIRGHRTEAFF. In DNA form, the CDR3 reads TGTGCCAGCAGCATCAGGGGGCATAGGACTGAAGCTTTCTTT.

This chain links TRBV28 with TRBJ1-4; TRBD1 aligns across 8 bases. The CDR3 sequence is 14 residues long. Germline V CDR1 and CDR2: MDHEN, SYDVKM. Trimming at V came to 2 bases and at J to 7 bases, leaving 3 bases not matched to a gene. This chain's CDR3 is CASSLRQGSEKLFF. CDR3 nucleotide sequence: TGTGCCAGCAGTTTACGACAGGGGAGTGAAAAACTGTTTTTT.

The rearrangement links TRBV7-3 to TRBJ2-7, with 10 bases fitting TRBD1. The germline gives CDR1 SGHTA, CDR2 FQGTGA. There are 17 residues in the CDR3. V lost 5 bases to trimming and J lost 3 bases; unmatched junction nucleotides: 13. CDR3 sequence: CASSAKAGTGANYEQYF. CDR3 DNA: TGTGCCAGCAGCGCTAAGGCGGGGACAGGGGCAAACTACGAGCAGTACTTC.

The chain joins TRBV19 to TRBJ1-1, with D uncertain. The CDR3 sequence is 14 residues long. The germline V gene has CDR1 LNHDA and CDR2 SQIVND (reference sequence). V was pared by 3 bases and J by 0 bases, with 8 bases between. In nucleotides, the CDR3 is TGTGCCAGTAGTATTTCCGGGATGAACACTGAAGCTTTCTTT. Translation gives CASSISGMNTEAFF.

V gene TRBV4-1 combines with J gene TRBJ1-1; 8 bases are shared with TRBD1. J was trimmed by 1 base and V by 5 bases; bases with no gene match: 6. Germline CDR1 reads MGHRA; CDR2 reads YSYEKL. This CDR3 has 15 amino acids. The CDR3 coding sequence is TGCGCCAGCAGCACCCACAGGGGGAGGAACACTGAAGCTTTCTTT. Encoded protein: CASSTHRGRNTEAFF.

This clone was found a few times. The chain carries TRBV9 and TRBJ2-2; D is uncertain. Germline CDR1 reads SGDLS; CDR2 reads YYNGEE. This CDR3 comprises 17 residues. Trimming cost V 3 bases and J 3 bases, with 18 bases left between them. CDR3 nucleotides: TGTGCCAGCAGCGAAACCCCAGGTTTTCGAGACACCGGGGAGCTGTTTTTT. This sequence encodes CASSETPGFRDTGELFF.

The gene calls are TRBV19 and TRBJ2-2; unclear D gene. Germline values: CDR1 LNHDA, CDR2 SQIVND (reference sequence). The length of the CDR3 is 14 residues. V was pared by 11 bases and J by 5 bases, with 18 bases between. The CDR3 DNA is TGTGCCTCCAACGCGGTAGCCAGGACCGGGGAGCTGTTTTTT. It translates to CASNAVARTGELFF.

This clone was observed a single time. The genes are TRBV28 and TRBJ2-7; no firm D call. The germline gives CDR1 MDHEN, CDR2 SYDVKM. There are 17 residues in the CDR3. V was trimmed by 3 bases and J by 0 bases, leaving 18 bases between them. CDR3 amino acids: CASSFVFGQVSSYEQYF. The CDR3, as DNA: TGTGCCAGCAGTTTCGTATTTGGGCAGGTCAGCTCCTACGAGCAGTACTTC.